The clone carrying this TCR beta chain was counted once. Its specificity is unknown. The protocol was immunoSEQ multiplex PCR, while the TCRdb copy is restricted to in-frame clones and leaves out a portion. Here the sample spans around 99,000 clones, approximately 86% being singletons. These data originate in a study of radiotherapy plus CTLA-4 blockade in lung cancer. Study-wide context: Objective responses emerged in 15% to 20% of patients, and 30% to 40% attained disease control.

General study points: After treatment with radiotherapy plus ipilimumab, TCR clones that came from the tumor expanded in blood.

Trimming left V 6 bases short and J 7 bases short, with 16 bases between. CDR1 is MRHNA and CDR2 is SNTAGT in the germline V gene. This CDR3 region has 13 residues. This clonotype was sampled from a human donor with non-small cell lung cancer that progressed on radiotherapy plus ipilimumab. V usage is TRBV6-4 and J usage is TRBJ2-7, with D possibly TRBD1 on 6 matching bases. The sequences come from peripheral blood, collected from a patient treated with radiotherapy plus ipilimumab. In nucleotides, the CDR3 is TGTGCCAGCAGCGAACAACAGGGAGATGAGCAGTACTTC. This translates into CASSEQQGDEQYF.